The present TCR beta chain was sequenced within a study of blood T cell repertoires in COVID-19. Method: immunoSEQ multiplex PCR; TCRdb's copy keeps in-frame clones and lacks some. The sample holds about 310,000 clones, almost 90% seen once. This sequence was found in a woman in her late teens or twenties with acute COVID-19. The sequenced sample consisted of PBMCs or T cells enriched from blood (not recorded which).

In DNA, the CDR3 is TGTGCCAGTAGTGGGGACTTTGAGGCCTACGAGCAGTACTTC. Translated: CASSGDFEAYEQYF. The chain joins TRBV19 to TRBJ2-7; a possible D gene is TRBD2 (6 bases). The CDR3 is 14 residues long. Deletions cut 5 bases from V and 2 bases from J, with 13 bases between. Germline V gives CDR1 LNHDA, CDR2 SQIVND (reference sequence).